This T cell receptor beta chain was found in a study of blood T cell repertoires in COVID-19 (dated by TCRdb to about 2020). Turning to the overall study: Samples covering the acute and convalescent phases of COVID-19 were provided by collaborators in the United States, Italy and Spain. The sample metadata nearly always contained a de-identified subject ID, COVID-19 status, age in years and sex. Where available, HLA class I and class II types were obtained from metadata supplied by the sample provider rather than from assay-based typing. The repertoires were released in a freely available public database intended as a resource for research on the immune response to SARS-CoV-2. Subjects who had been exposed to COVID-19, were actively infected with it, or had recovered from it provided the deeply sampled blood TCRbeta repertoires that made up the dataset. The material from the prospective study consisted of cDNA or gDNA derived from T cells, B-cell-depleted T cells, or PBMCs. Samples came from the ongoing ImmuneRACE study (first 160 participants) plus 1,254 subjects from 6 global collaborators. Paper-wide results and their limitations: How much clinical and demographic metadata was included differed by source and by participant, and the metadata was provided uncurated.

Each collaborating institution followed its own protocols to collect whole blood in K2EDTA tubes. For TCRbeta analysis, collaborators shipped samples in one of three forms: frozen whole blood, isolated PBMCs, or DNA extracted from either of those sample types. Measured from the cysteine to the phenylalanine, the CDR3 is 13 residues long. The entry retains the CDR3 DNA only, 39 bases that are in frame from base 1. CDR1 and CDR2 are read off the germline V gene as SGHRS and YFSETQ. Trimming accounts for 5 bases at V and 3 bases at J, while the number of junction bases matched to no gene is 4. For this clone: It lacks a known antigen. No qualities accompany the bases; no much larger clone lies one base away.

TCRbeta CDR3 regions were amplified from genomic DNA by means of the immunoSEQ Assay, a bias-controlled multiplex PCR. Per the original workflow: The number of nucleated cells in each sample was estimated from the amplification of reference gene primers within the assay. Sequence reads were collapsed and filtered to measure the absolute abundance of every unique TCRbeta CDR3 rearrangement. Productive Simpson clonality was computed per sample as the square root of Simpson's diversity index over productive rearrangements. The table comes from immuneACCESS by way of TCRdb, which keeps in-frame sequences with V and J called. Part of the clones is missing from these tables; in studies checked, under half for an unresolved V gene and the rest for unknown reasons. That table gives V, J and clone size, and the DNA gave D and trimming. This sample has about 68,000 clones in its table, and 60% to 85% of those were observed once. Under 30% of the sample goes to the ten largest clones.

The rearranged chain carries TRBV5-1 and TRBJ2-5; the central 7 bases match TRBD2. This clonotype originated in a human donor in a cohort sampled during active COVID-19. Sequencing was performed on peripheral blood. The nucleotides are TGCGCCAGCAGACGGGGACTAAAAGAGACCCAGTACTTC. Translated, this gives CASRRGLKETQYF.